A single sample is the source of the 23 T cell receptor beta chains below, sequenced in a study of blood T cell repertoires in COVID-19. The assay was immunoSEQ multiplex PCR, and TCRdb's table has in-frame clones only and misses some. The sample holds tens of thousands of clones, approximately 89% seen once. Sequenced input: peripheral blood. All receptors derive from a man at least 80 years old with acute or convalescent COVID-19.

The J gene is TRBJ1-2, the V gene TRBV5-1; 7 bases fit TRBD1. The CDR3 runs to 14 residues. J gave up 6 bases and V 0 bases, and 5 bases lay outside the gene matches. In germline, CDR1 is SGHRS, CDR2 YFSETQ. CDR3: CASSLDDRAHGYTF. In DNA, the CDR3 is TGCGCCAGCAGCTTGGACGACAGGGCCCATGGCTACACCTTC.

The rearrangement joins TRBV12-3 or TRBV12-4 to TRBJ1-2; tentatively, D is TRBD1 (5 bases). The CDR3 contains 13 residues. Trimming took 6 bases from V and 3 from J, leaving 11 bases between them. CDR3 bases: TGTGCCAGCAGGAGTCGGGGGGACTATGGCTACACCTTC. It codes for CASRSRGDYGYTF.

The CDR3 loop is CATSGTGGSQFF. The CDR3 DNA follows: TGTGCCACCAGTGGTACAGGGGGCAGTCAGTTCTTC. The chain employs TRBV24-1 and TRBJ2-1; the match to TRBD1 covers 9 bases. V trimming: 5 bases; J trimming: 13 bases; junction bases outside the gene matches: 5. The CDR3 has 12 amino acids. Germline lookup yields CDR1 KGHDR and CDR2 SFDVKD.

Here the CDR3 reads CASRGLAGDTQYF. The CDR3 bases are TGTGCCAGCAGGGGACTAGCGGGAGATACGCAGTATTTT. The chain couples TRBV11-2 to TRBJ2-3, with 12 bases matching TRBD2. The germline gives CDR1 SGHAT, CDR2 FQNNGV. The CDR3 is made up of 13 amino acids. J was trimmed by 5 bases and V by 6 bases; bases with no gene match: 0.

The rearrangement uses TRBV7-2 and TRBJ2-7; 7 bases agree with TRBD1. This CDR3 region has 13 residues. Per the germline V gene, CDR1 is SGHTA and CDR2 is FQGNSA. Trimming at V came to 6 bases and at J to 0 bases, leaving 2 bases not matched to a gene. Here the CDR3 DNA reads TGTGCCAGCAGTCGGGACAGCTCCTACGAGCAGTACTTC. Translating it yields CASSRDSSYEQYF. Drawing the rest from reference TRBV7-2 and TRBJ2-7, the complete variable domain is GAGVSQSPSNKVTEKGKDVELRCDPISGHTALYWYRQSLGQGLEFLIYFQGNSAPDKSGLPSDRFSAERTGGSVSTLTIQRTQQEDSAVYLCASSRDSSYEQYFGPGTRLTVT.

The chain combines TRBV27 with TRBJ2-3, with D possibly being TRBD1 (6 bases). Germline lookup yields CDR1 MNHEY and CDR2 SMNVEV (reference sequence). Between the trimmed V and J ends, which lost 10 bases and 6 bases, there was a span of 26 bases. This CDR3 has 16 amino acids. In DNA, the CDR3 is TGTGCCACCTCGTTAACAGGGCGCTTAAAGGGGGATACGCAGTATTTT. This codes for CATSLTGRLKGDTQYF.

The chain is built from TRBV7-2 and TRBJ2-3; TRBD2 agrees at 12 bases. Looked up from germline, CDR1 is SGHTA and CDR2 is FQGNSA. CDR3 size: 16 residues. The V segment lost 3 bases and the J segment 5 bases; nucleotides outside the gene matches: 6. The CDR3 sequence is CASSLLAGGPEDTQYF. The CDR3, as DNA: TGTGCCAGCAGCTTGCTAGCGGGGGGGCCCGAAGATACGCAGTATTTT. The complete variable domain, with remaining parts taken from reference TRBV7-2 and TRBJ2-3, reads GAGVSQSPSNKVTEKGKDVELRCDPISGHTALYWYRQSLGQGLEFLIYFQGNSAPDKSGLPSDRFSAERTGGSVSTLTIQRTQQEDSAVYLCASSLLAGGPEDTQYFGPGTRLTVL.

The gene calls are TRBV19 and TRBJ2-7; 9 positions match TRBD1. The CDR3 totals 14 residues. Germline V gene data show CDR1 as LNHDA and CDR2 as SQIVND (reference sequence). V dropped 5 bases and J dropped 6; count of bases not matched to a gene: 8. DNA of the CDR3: TGTGCCAGTAGTCCGGGACAGGGTGGCGGCGAGCAGTACTTC. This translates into CASSPGQGGGEQYF.

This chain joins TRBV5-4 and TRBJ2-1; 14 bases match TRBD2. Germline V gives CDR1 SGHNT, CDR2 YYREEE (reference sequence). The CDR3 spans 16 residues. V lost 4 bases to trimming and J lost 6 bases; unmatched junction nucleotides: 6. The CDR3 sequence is CASSVGGLAGVNEQFF. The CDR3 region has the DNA TGTGCCAGCAGCGTGGGGGGACTAGCGGGAGTCAATGAGCAGTTCTTC.

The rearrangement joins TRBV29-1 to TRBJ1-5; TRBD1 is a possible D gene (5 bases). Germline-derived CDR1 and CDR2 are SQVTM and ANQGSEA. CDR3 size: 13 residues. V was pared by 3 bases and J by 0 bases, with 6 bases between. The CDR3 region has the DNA TGCAGCGTTGAGACAGATAGCAATCAGCCCCAGCATTTT. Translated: CSVETDSNQPQHF.

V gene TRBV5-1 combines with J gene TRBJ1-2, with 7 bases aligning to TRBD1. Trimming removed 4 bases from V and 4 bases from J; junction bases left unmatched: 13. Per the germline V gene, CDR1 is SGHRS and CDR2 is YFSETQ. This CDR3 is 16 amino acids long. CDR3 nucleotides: TGCGCCAGCAGCATTGACCATAGACAGGGAAGCTATGGCTACACCTTC. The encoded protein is CASSIDHRQGSYGYTF.

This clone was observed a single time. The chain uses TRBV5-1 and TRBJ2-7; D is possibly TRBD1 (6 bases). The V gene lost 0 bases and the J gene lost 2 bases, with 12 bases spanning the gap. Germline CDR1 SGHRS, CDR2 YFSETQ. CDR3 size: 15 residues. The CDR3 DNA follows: TGCGCCAGCAGCTTGGCAACAGGGATTACCTACGAGCAGTACTTC. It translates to CASSLATGITYEQYF.

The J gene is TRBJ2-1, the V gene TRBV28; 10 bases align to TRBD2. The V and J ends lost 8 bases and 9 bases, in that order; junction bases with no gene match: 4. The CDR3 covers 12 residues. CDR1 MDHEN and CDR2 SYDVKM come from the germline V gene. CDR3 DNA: TGTGCCAGCGGGCTAGCGGGAGTTGAGCAGTTCTTC. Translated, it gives CASGLAGVEQFF.

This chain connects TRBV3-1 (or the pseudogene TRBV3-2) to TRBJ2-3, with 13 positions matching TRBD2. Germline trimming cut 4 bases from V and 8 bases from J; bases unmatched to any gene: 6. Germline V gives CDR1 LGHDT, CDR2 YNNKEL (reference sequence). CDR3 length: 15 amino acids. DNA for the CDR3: TGTGCCAGCAGCCGGACTAGCGGGGGCCTGGGTACGCAGTATTTT. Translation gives CASSRTSGGLGTQYF.

The CDR3 coding sequence is TGTGCCAGCCGGGACAGGAGCACAGATACGCAGTATTTT. Translation: CASRDRSTDTQYF. This sequence joins TRBV28 and TRBJ2-3; 8 nucleotides match TRBD1. The CDR3 is 13 residues long. Germline trimming cut 8 bases from V and 0 bases from J; bases unmatched to any gene: 1. Germline V gene data show CDR1 as MDHEN and CDR2 as SYDVKM.

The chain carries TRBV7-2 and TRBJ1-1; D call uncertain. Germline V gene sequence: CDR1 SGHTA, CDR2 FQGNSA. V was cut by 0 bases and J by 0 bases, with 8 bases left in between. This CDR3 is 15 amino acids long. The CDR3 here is CASSLAPRLNTEAFF. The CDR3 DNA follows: TGTGCCAGCAGCTTAGCGCCGAGATTGAACACTGAAGCTTTCTTT. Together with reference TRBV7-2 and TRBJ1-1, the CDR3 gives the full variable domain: GAGVSQSPSNKVTEKGKDVELRCDPISGHTALYWYRQSLGQGLEFLIYFQGNSAPDKSGLPSDRFSAERTGGSVSTLTIQRTQQEDSAVYLCASSLAPRLNTEAFFGQGTRLTVV.

CDR3 sequence (DNA): TGTGCCAGCAGTTACTCTGGGGCCCTGGGGGAGACCCAGTACTTC. Its protein product is CASSYSGALGETQYF. The rearrangement uses TRBV6-5 and TRBJ2-5; possible D gene TRBD1, 5 bases. In germline, CDR1 is MNHEY, CDR2 SVGAGI. Trimming cost V 0 bases and J 5 bases, with 13 bases left between them. The CDR3 loop spans 15 amino acids.

The CDR3 loop is CASSPGTDHSYTF. In DNA form, the CDR3 reads TGTGCCAGCTCACCAGGGACAGATCATAGCTACACCTTC. V is TRBV18 and J is TRBJ1-2; 7 bases align to TRBD1. J lost 9 bases, V lost 2 bases, and 6 bases had no gene match. Germline-derived CDR1 and CDR2 are KGHSH and LQKENI. This CDR3 region has 13 residues.

The CDR3 spells CASSQTQDRGGGYTF. Written as DNA, the CDR3 is TGTGCCAGCAGCCAAACACAAGACAGGGGAGGAGGCTACACCTTC. This rearrangement joins TRBV4-2 to TRBJ1-2; 8 bases fit TRBD1. CDR1 and CDR2 (germline): LGHNA, YNFKEQ. The junction had 10 bases not matched to a gene; V was cut back by 2 bases and J by 8 bases. This CDR3 is 15 amino acids long.

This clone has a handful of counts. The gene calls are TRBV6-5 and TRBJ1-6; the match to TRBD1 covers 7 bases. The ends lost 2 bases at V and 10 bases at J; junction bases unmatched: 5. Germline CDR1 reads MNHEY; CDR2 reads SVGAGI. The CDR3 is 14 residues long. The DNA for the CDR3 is TGTGCCAGCAGTTACAACAGGGGAAACTCACCCCTCCACTTT. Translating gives CASSYNRGNSPLHF.

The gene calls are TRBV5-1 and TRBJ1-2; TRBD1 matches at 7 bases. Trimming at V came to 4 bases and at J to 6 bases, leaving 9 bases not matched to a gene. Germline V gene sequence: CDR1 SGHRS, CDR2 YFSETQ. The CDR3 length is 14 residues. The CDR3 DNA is TGCGCCAGCAGCGAACTACAGGGGAACGATGGCTACACCTTC. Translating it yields CASSELQGNDGYTF.

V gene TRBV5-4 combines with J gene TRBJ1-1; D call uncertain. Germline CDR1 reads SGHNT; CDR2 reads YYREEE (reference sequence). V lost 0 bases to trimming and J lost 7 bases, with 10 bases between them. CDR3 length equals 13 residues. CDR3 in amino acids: CASSLVLGFEAFF. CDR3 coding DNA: TGTGCCAGCAGCTTGGTCTTGGGCTTTGAAGCTTTCTTT.

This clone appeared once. The CDR3 region is CASSQESGQIYEQYF. Here the CDR3 DNA reads TGCGCCAGCAGCCAAGAGTCGGGACAGATCTACGAGCAGTACTTC. The chain has TRBV4-3 and TRBJ2-7, with 7 nucleotides matching TRBD1. There are 15 residues in the CDR3. V shed 0 bases, J shed 3 bases, and the junction held 5 bases outside the gene matches. Germline lookup yields CDR1 LGHNA and CDR2 YSLEER.